This T cell receptor (beta chain) was captured in a study of chemoradiotherapy in HPV16-positive cancers. The wider study: Candidate HPV-specific T-cell clones and common TCR motifs came from functional assays in two HPV16-positive patients. Study-wide findings and caveats: Candidate HPV-specific clones and E7-related TCR motifs grew in tumor during treatment. For HPV16-positive patients, expanding HPV-responsive T cells associated with longer recurrence-free survival.

Remarks on this clone: The target antigen is unknown.

Generated by immunoSEQ multiplex PCR, the TCRdb table keeps only in-frame clones and is missing some. The sample shows more than 35,000 clones, under 80% of them seen only once. Germline trimming cut 2 bases from V and 5 bases from J; bases unmatched to any gene: 0. CDR3 length equals 15 residues. Germline-derived CDR1 and CDR2 are KGHSH and LQKENI. The source is a human donor with HPV-associated anogenital cancer. This sequence joins TRBV18 and TRBJ2-1; 13 bases are shared with TRBD2. Sequenced material: blood, taken from a patient who underwent chemoradiotherapy. CDR3 sequence (DNA): TGTGCCAGCTCACCAACTAGCGGGGGGGACAATGAGCAGTTCTTC. Protein sequence: CASSPTSGGDNEQFF.